This is a list of T cell receptor beta chains from one sample in a study of T-cell memory formation after mild COVID-19. Each CDR3 protein gets one entry after TCRdb re-called the 5' RACE reads with MiXCR. This sample has tens of thousands of distinct CDR3 sequences, with around 15% found just once. Sequenced: PBMCs or a T cell subset sorted from them (not recorded which). These TCRs come from a man aged 18 to 30 who had mild COVID-19 (a few samples of this study predate the infection). Cell type and time point are not known. CDR3s leave out the opening cysteine and the closing phenylalanine or tryptophan.

J gene: TRBJ2-7; V gene: TRBV12-3/TRBV12-4; CDR3 protein: ASSLQGYHEQY
J gene: TRBJ2-5; V gene: TRBV6-5; CDR3 protein: ASSPKGRGWRETQY
J gene: TRBJ2-7; V gene: TRBV7-9; CDR3 protein: ASALAGTYEQY
J gene: TRBJ2-2; V gene: TRBV6-4; CDR3 protein: ASSDKTGGPGELF
J gene: TRBJ1-2; V gene: TRBV4-2; CDR3 protein: ASSEEWDRGGYGYT
J gene: TRBJ2-7; V gene: TRBV5-1; CDR3 protein: ASSFRGQSYEQY
J gene: TRBJ1-4; V gene: TRBV9; CDR3 protein: ASSVEGTPATNEKLF
J gene: TRBJ2-2; V gene: TRBV6-6; CDR3 protein: ASRLGINTGELF
J gene: TRBJ1-1; V gene: TRBV6-2/TRBV6-3; CDR3 protein: ASSYSSGLLDTEAF
J gene: TRBJ2-5; V gene: TRBV7-3; CDR3 protein: ASSSLEGRQETQY
J gene: TRBJ1-2; V gene: TRBV7-8; CDR3 protein: ASSLPTGSTDYGYT
J gene: TRBJ2-7; V gene: TRBV12-3/TRBV12-4; CDR3 protein: ASSLSRGHEQY
J gene: TRBJ1-1; V gene: TRBV4-1; CDR3 protein: ASSQEQGQGTTEAF
J gene: TRBJ2-3; V gene: TRBV7-2; CDR3 protein: ASSLPSGGDDTQY
J gene: TRBJ2-2; V gene: TRBV29-1; CDR3 protein: SVELGQGGTGELF
J gene: TRBJ2-1; V gene: TRBV20-1; CDR3 protein: SALSGGHSYNEQF
J gene: TRBJ2-2; V gene: TRBV12-3/TRBV12-4; CDR3 protein: ASSFSSGGQNTGELF
J gene: TRBJ2-2; V gene: TRBV12-3/TRBV12-4; CDR3 protein: ASTHLRNINTGELF
J gene: TRBJ2-5; V gene: TRBV7-8; CDR3 protein: ASSSPPVAGRQETQY
J gene: TRBJ1-1; V gene: TRBV19; CDR3 protein: ASSTGAEAF
J gene: TRBJ1-4; V gene: TRBV6-6; CDR3 protein: ASTKTGGGEKLF
J gene: TRBJ2-7; V gene: TRBV12-3/TRBV12-4; CDR3 protein: ASSLSPGYEQY
J gene: TRBJ1-5; V gene: TRBV6-2/TRBV6-3; CDR3 protein: ASSPAEGVQPQH
J gene: TRBJ2-1; V gene: TRBV4-1; CDR3 protein: ASSKGRDLYNEQF
J gene: TRBJ2-1; V gene: TRBV7-2; CDR3 protein: ASSLGDRVHGNEQF
J gene: TRBJ2-7; V gene: TRBV7-9; CDR3 protein: ASNLKGGHEQY
J gene: TRBJ1-1; V gene: TRBV29-1; CDR3 protein: SVVSGQTEAF
J gene: TRBJ1-5; V gene: TRBV6-5; CDR3 protein: ASAESRGQPQH
J gene: TRBJ1-1; V gene: TRBV12-5; CDR3 protein: ASGLVRAGTPEAF
J gene: TRBJ1-4; V gene: TRBV11-2; CDR3 protein: ASSFWGGTATNEKLF
J gene: TRBJ2-7; V gene: TRBV11-3; CDR3 protein: ASSTRDGDEQY
J gene: TRBJ2-7; V gene: TRBV7-7; CDR3 protein: ASSLAPAPSYEQY
J gene: TRBJ2-1; V gene: TRBV29-1; CDR3 protein: SAYGSSYNEQF
J gene: TRBJ2-1; V gene: TRBV7-9; CDR3 protein: ASSSRLAGGRTSSYNEQF
J gene: TRBJ2-1; V gene: TRBV4-1; CDR3 protein: ASSQGPGQGADEQF
J gene: TRBJ2-1; V gene: TRBV7-8; CDR3 protein: ASSPTSGTTLVYEQF
J gene: TRBJ2-2; V gene: TRBV6-2/TRBV6-3; CDR3 protein: ASRPGPGELF
J gene: TRBJ2-3; V gene: TRBV20-1; CDR3 protein: SARNTGTGPTDTQY
J gene: TRBJ1-2; V gene: TRBV24-1; CDR3 protein: ATSYFGSSYT
J gene: TRBJ1-3; V gene: TRBV2; CDR3 protein: ASKTDRGRGNTIY
J gene: TRBJ2-6; V gene: TRBV5-5; CDR3 protein: ASSVVPGQASRSGANVLT
J gene: TRBJ1-6; V gene: TRBV7-3; CDR3 protein: ASSLGVYSPLH
J gene: TRBJ2-6; V gene: TRBV4-2; CDR3 protein: ASSPVSLIRDSGANVLT
J gene: TRBJ2-6; V gene: TRBV20-1; CDR3 protein: SAGGGEAGANVLT
J gene: TRBJ2-3; V gene: TRBV5-6; CDR3 protein: ASSLVAGSDTQY
J gene: TRBJ2-2; V gene: TRBV7-8; CDR3 protein: ASSQSGTVDTGELF
J gene: TRBJ2-1; V gene: TRBV9; CDR3 protein: ASSLLAGGLDEQF
J gene: TRBJ1-2; V gene: TRBV29-1; CDR3 protein: SVERGYGYT
J gene: TRBJ2-1; V gene: TRBV24-1; CDR3 protein: ATSERGGSSYNEQF
J gene: TRBJ2-3; V gene: TRBV19; CDR3 protein: ASRPPGSWRSDTQY
J gene: TRBJ1-1; V gene: TRBV6-6; CDR3 protein: ASSYVLNTEAF
J gene: TRBJ1-1; V gene: TRBV30; CDR3 protein: AWSQTGGTEAF
J gene: TRBJ2-3; V gene: TRBV27; CDR3 protein: ASSPYSGGRSTDTQY
J gene: TRBJ2-7; V gene: TRBV20-1; CDR3 protein: SARDLAGGHEQY
J gene: TRBJ1-2; V gene: TRBV28; CDR3 protein: ASSSDVHYGYT